Listed here is a single T cell receptor beta chain. Its antigen is as yet unknown. The data belong to a study of cytomegalovirus exposure and HLA in healthy donors. V lost 7 bases and J lost 5, with 17 bases in between. The CDR3 sequence is 14 residues long. From germline, CDR1 is SGHRS and CDR2 YFSETQ. Use of 60 Vbeta and 13 Jbeta primers characterized the PCR. The protocol was immunoSEQ multiplex PCR, while the TCRdb copy is restricted to in-frame clones and leaves out a portion. The repertoire holds 310,000 or so clones, with 80% to 90% as singletons. General study points: Rare TCR sequences predominated, though certain public TCRs were found in many donors. Relative to the roughly 700-donor mean, N-insertions were reportedly fewer in an Asian-associated ancestry cluster in a later analysis. Analyzed later, most CMV-associated TCR beta chains appeared HLA-restricted.

The sample comprised PBMCs. The TCR sequence derives from a woman between 18 and 30 years old in good health and CMV-seronegative. The chain recombines TRBV5-1 with TRBJ2-3; a possible D gene is TRBD2 (6 bases). The CDR3 sequence: CASATLTSLDTQYF. The CDR3, as DNA: TGCGCCAGCGCGACGCTGACTAGTTTAGATACGCAGTATTTT.